Listed here are 31 T cell receptor beta chains from one sample, sequenced in a study of cytomegalovirus exposure and HLA in healthy donors. PCR primers comprised 60 Vbeta and 13 Jbeta primers. The repertoire was sequenced with immunoSEQ multiplex PCR; TCRdb's copy has only in-frame clones and lacks some. In the table there are 130,000 or so clones, roughly 70% of which are singletons. Sequenced material: PBMCs. The receptors shown here come from a woman aged 40-49 years in good health and CMV-seropositive.

This clone was picked up a small number of times. Here the CDR3 reads CSVSSGVNTGELFF. The CDR3 DNA is TGCAGCGTTTCCAGCGGGGTGAACACCGGGGAGCTGTTTTTT. The chain uses TRBV29-1 and TRBJ2-2; 7 positions match TRBD2. Germline V gene lookup returns CDR1 SQVTM and CDR2 ANQGSEA. The trim removed 5 bases at V and 1 base at J, leaving 4 bases unmatched. The CDR3 extends over 14 amino acids.

This chain joins TRBV5-1 and TRBJ1-2; 7 bases agree with TRBD1. The ends lost 1 base at V and 4 bases at J; junction bases unmatched: 10. This CDR3 is built from 16 residues. Germline V gene lookup returns CDR1 SGHRS and CDR2 YFSETQ. The CDR3 spells CASSLSRGVGAYGYTF. The CDR3 nucleotides are TGCGCCAGCAGCTTGTCCAGGGGGGTTGGGGCCTATGGCTACACCTTC.

The chain recombines TRBV28 with TRBJ2-5; D gene unclear. CDR3 length equals 16 residues. The germline gives CDR1 MDHEN, CDR2 SYDVKM. V lost 2 bases and J 1 base, leaving 14 bases between the germline ends. The CDR3 DNA is TGTGCCAGCAGTTTACAAACCAGGAAACCCCAAGAGACCCAGTACTTC. Amino acids: CASSLQTRKPQETQYF. The entire variable domain, with the rest obtained from reference TRBV28 and TRBJ2-5, is as follows: DVKVTQSSRYLVKRTGEKVFLECVQDMDHENMFWYRQDPGLGLRLIYFSYDVKMKEKGDIPEGYSVSREKKERFSLILESASTNQTSMYLCASSLQTRKPQETQYFGPGTRLLVL.

This sequence joins TRBV4-2 and TRBJ1-1, with D tentatively TRBD1 (5 bases). Germline CDR1 is LGHNA and CDR2 is YNFKEQ. This CDR3 region has 17 residues. V dropped 3 bases and J dropped 1 base, with 18 bases sitting between them. The CDR3 DNA reads as TGTGCCAGCAGCCAGAGCGGAGTGGGGGGAAAGAACACTGAAGCTTTCTTT. Translation gives CASSQSGVGGKNTEAFF.

V gene TRBV5-1 combines with J gene TRBJ2-1; 10 nucleotides align to TRBD2. This CDR3 has 14 amino acids. Per the germline V gene, CDR1 is SGHRS and CDR2 is YFSETQ. The V and J ends lost 5 bases and 6 bases, in that order; junction bases with no gene match: 5. CDR3 loop: CASSTTSGLNEQFF. The CDR3 DNA is TGCGCCAGCAGTACGACTAGCGGGCTCAATGAGCAGTTCTTC.

Comments on this clone: The limits of the CDR3 on the DNA are not certain, so only TCRdb's listed CDR3 is given. This CDR3 reads CASSLYGGDFRGYTF. V gene TRBV5-6 combines with J gene TRBJ1-2. Counting both end residues, the CDR3 totals 15 amino acids. CDR1 is SGHDT, CDR2 YYEEEE, per germline.

The chain recombines TRBV18 with TRBJ2-7; TRBD2 is a possible D gene (6 bases). Germline CDR1 KGHSH, CDR2 LQKENI. V was clipped by 3 bases and J by 7 bases, with 16 bases between them. The CDR3 totals 14 residues. CDR3 bases: TGTGCCAGCTCACCGGTGCCGGGAGTGGGGGAGCAGTACTTC. It yields the protein CASSPVPGVGEQYF.

This clone came up a few times. The CDR3 sequence is CASSSTSGGPYEQYF. The CDR3 DNA follows: TGTGCCAGCAGTTCGACTAGCGGGGGGCCTTACGAGCAGTACTTC. The chain links TRBV6-6 to TRBJ2-7, with 13 bases fitting TRBD2. CDR1 is MNHNY, CDR2 SVGAGI, per germline (reference sequence). This CDR3 comprises 15 residues. Germline trimming cut 4 bases from V and 4 bases from J; bases unmatched to any gene: 4.

There are a few counts of this clone. The chain's CDR3 is CASSRLEWSYEQYF. As DNA, the CDR3 is TGTGCCAGCAGCCGTTTGGAGTGGTCCTACGAGCAGTACTTC. This sequence joins TRBV7-2 and TRBJ2-7; D gene ambiguous. Per germline, CDR1 SGHTA and CDR2 FQGNSA. The ends were cut back, 5 bases at V and 1 base at J, with 12 bases in the middle. This CDR3 region has 14 residues.

This clone was recorded a few times. The CDR3 spells CASSQVSRDTGELFF. The CDR3 nucleotides are TGCGCCAGCAGCCAAGTTTCGAGGGACACCGGGGAGCTGTTTTTT. This chain joins TRBV4-3 and TRBJ2-2; D may be TRBD2 (5 bases). Looked up from germline, CDR1 is LGHNA and CDR2 is YSLEER. CDR3 length: 15 amino acids. V lost 1 base to trimming and J lost 3 bases, with 9 bases between them.

This clone was counted between two and nine times. This chain joins TRBV7-9 and TRBJ2-6; D remains ambiguous. V dropped 4 bases and J dropped 13 bases, with 23 bases sitting between them. CDR3 size: 16 residues. CDR1 and CDR2 (germline): SEHNR, FQNEAQ (reference sequence). CDR3 region: CASSSTVQTLWSVLTF. CDR3 coding DNA: TGTGCCAGCAGCTCGACGGTACAGACGCTTTGGTCGGTCCTGACTTTC.

V is TRBV14 and J is TRBJ2-7; 9 bases align to TRBD2. V trimming: 2 bases; J trimming: 6 bases; junction bases outside the gene matches: 5. The CDR3 runs 14 residues. From germline, CDR1 is SGHDN and CDR2 FVKESK. Written as DNA, the CDR3 is TGTGCCAGCAGCCAACTAGCGGGACCCCTCGAGCAGTACTTC. Protein product: CASSQLAGPLEQYF.

The V gene is TRBV4-1, the J gene TRBJ1-2, with D possibly being TRBD1 (5 bases). Germline CDR1 reads MGHRA; CDR2 reads YSYEKL. V lost 0 bases and J lost 0, with 17 bases in between. The CDR3 has 18 residues. This CDR3 reads CASSQDGGTGIANYGYTF. The CDR3 coding sequence is TGCGCCAGCAGCCAAGATGGCGGGACCGGGATTGCTAACTATGGCTACACCTTC.

The rearrangement links TRBV7-2 to TRBJ2-4, with a possible D match to TRBD1 (6 bases). Germline lookup yields CDR1 SGHTA and CDR2 FQGNSA. The V and J ends lost 6 bases and 3 bases respectively, with 18 bases between them. The CDR3 spans 16 residues. CDR3 sequence (DNA): TGTGCCAGCAGAACCACAACAGGGATTGGCAAAAACATTCAGTACTTC. Translation gives CASRTTTGIGKNIQYF.

This rearrangement joins TRBV30 to TRBJ2-5, with 12 bases that match TRBD2. The CDR3 spans 15 residues. Looked up from germline, CDR1 is GTSNPN and CDR2 is SVGIG (reference sequence). Germline trimming cut 0 bases from V and 3 bases from J; bases unmatched to any gene: 2. The CDR3 reads CAWSVPSGGEETQYF. Here the CDR3 DNA reads TGTGCCTGGAGTGTACCTAGCGGGGGGGAAGAGACCCAGTACTTC.

V and J are TRBV1 and TRBJ1-2; TRBD1, the table's D call, lacks a check against the DNA. TRBV1 is a recognized pseudogene. The CDR3 is 14 residues long. The CDR3 DNA sequence: TGCACCAGCAGCCAAGAAGGACACTACTATGGCTACACCTTC. Its protein is CTSSQEGHYYGYTF.

V gene TRBV28 combines with J gene TRBJ1-2; D ambiguous. V was trimmed by 1 base and J by 2 bases, leaving 11 bases between them. The CDR3 spans 15 residues. Per the germline V gene, CDR1 is MDHEN and CDR2 is SYDVKM. The CDR3 reads CASSLSGRGNYGYTF. In DNA, the CDR3 is TGTGCCAGCAGTTTATCCGGCAGAGGGAACTATGGCTACACCTTC.

The rearrangement joins TRBV6-4 to TRBJ2-2; D gene ambiguous. The CDR3 runs to 15 residues. Germline V gives CDR1 MRHNA, CDR2 SNTAGT. Trimming removed 3 bases from V and 4 bases from J, with 12 bases in between. CDR3 sequence: CASSEDMSATGELFF. The CDR3 DNA follows: TGTGCCAGCAGTGAAGACATGTCGGCCACCGGGGAGCTGTTTTTT.

The chain uses TRBV2 and TRBJ2-1; TRBD2 agrees at 7 bases. This CDR3 comprises 12 residues. The germline V gene has CDR1 SNHLY and CDR2 FYNNEI. The trim removed 7 bases at V and 4 bases at J, leaving 1 base unmatched. In nucleotides, the CDR3 is TGTGCCAGCAAAGCGGGGTACAATGAGCAGTTCTTC. It yields the protein CASKAGYNEQFF.

This clone has only a few counts. This chain joins TRBV19 and TRBJ1-2, with a possible D match to TRBD1 (6 bases). Trimming cost V 5 bases and J 14 bases, with 21 bases left between them. Germline V gene sequence: CDR1 LNHDA, CDR2 SQIVND (reference sequence). The CDR3 runs 13 residues. The CDR3 sequence: CASSPGQSIRSTF. The CDR3 coding sequence is TGTGCCAGTAGTCCCGGACAGTCTATCCGATCTACCTTC. Together with reference TRBV19 and TRBJ1-2, the CDR3 gives the full variable domain: DGGITQSPKYLFRKEGQNVTLSCEQNLNHDAMYWYRQDPGQGLRLIYYSQIVNDFQKGDIAEGYSVSREKKESFPLTVTSAQKNPTAFYLCASSPGQSIRSTFGSGTRLTVV.

The V call is TRBV7-9, the J call TRBJ2-5; D is possibly TRBD2 (6 bases). V was cut by 5 bases and J by 0 bases, with 16 bases left in between. Germline CDR1 reads SEHNR; CDR2 reads FQNEAQ (reference sequence). The CDR3 is 16 residues long. For the CDR3, the DNA is TGTGCCAGCAGCACCAGGGACTCCGGGTACCAAGAGACCCAGTACTTC. This translates into CASSTRDSGYQETQYF.

The chain has TRBV7-9 and TRBJ1-2; D ambiguous. Germline CDR1 is SEHNR and CDR2 is FQNEAQ (reference sequence). The CDR3 sequence is 13 residues long. Trimming cost V 5 bases and J 8 bases, with 15 bases left between them. The CDR3 DNA reads as TGTGCCAGCAGCCCCGAGGGAGGGAAAGGCTACACCTTC. As protein: CASSPEGGKGYTF.

V gene TRBV29-1 combines with J gene TRBJ2-3, with D maybe TRBD1 (6 bases). CDR3 length: 15 residues. The germline V gene encodes CDR1 SQVTM and CDR2 ANQGSEA. V was trimmed by 0 bases and J by 2 bases, leaving 12 bases between them. CDR3 in DNA: TGCAGCGTTGAAGATGGGCAGGGGACCACAGATACGCAGTATTTT. Translation gives CSVEDGQGTTDTQYF.

This clone appeared a few times. The chain couples TRBV2 to TRBJ2-3; 13 nucleotides align to TRBD2. The CDR3 extends over 17 amino acids. The V segment lost 8 bases and the J segment 0 bases; nucleotides outside the gene matches: 8. Germline V gene lookup returns CDR1 SNHLY and CDR2 FYNNEI. The CDR3 sequence is CASQGLAGPPSTDTQYF. CDR3 nucleotides: TGTGCCAGCCAGGGACTAGCGGGGCCCCCTAGCACAGATACGCAGTATTTT.

This chain joins TRBV9 and TRBJ2-5, with 8 bases identical to TRBD2. The junction had 4 bases not matched to a gene; V was cut back by 2 bases and J by 1 base. The germline V gene has CDR1 SGDLS and CDR2 YYNGEE. CDR3 length: 15 residues. CDR3 sequence reads: CASSVTSGIQETQYF. CDR3 nucleotide sequence: TGTGCCAGCAGCGTTACTAGCGGTATCCAAGAGACCCAGTACTTC.

The chain combines TRBV5-1 with TRBJ1-5, with a weak D call TRBD1 (6 bases). V lost 1 base, J lost 1 base, and 6 bases lay in between. Germline V gene lookup returns CDR1 SGHRS and CDR2 YFSETQ. The CDR3 consists of 14 residues. CDR3 DNA sequence: TGCGCCAGCAGCTTGACAGGGAGCAATCAGCCCCAGCATTTT. It specifies CASSLTGSNQPQHF.

The gene calls are TRBV5-1 and TRBJ1-1; no clear D gene. V lost 0 bases and J lost 3, with 6 bases in between. Germline assignment: CDR1 SGHRS and CDR2 YFSETQ. The CDR3 has 13 residues. The DNA of the CDR3 is TGCGCCAGCAGCTTGGACAGCCACACTGAAGCTTTCTTT. It specifies CASSLDSHTEAFF.

This chain connects TRBV29-1 to TRBJ2-7, with TRBD2 matching over 10 bases. Trimming at V came to 4 bases and at J to 4 bases, leaving 4 bases not matched to a gene. The CDR3 covers 13 residues. The V gene's germline CDR1 is SQVTM and CDR2 ANQGSEA. CDR3 region: CSVGKREGYEQYF. The CDR3 DNA reads TGCAGCGTTGGGAAGCGGGAGGGGTACGAGCAGTACTTC.

The rearrangement uses TRBV27 and TRBJ2-1; 13 bases agree with TRBD2. Germline-derived CDR1 and CDR2 are MNHEY and SMNVEV (reference sequence). CDR3 length equals 16 residues. Losses at the gene ends were 5 bases for V and 8 bases for J; bases not matched to a gene: 9. This CDR3 reads CASSPGTSGTFDEQFF. The CDR3 coding sequence is TGTGCCAGCAGTCCGGGGACTAGCGGGACCTTTGATGAGCAGTTCTTC.

The V gene is TRBV5-1, the J gene TRBJ1-1, with D tentatively TRBD1 (5 bases). The CDR3 spans 14 residues. CDR1 and CDR2 (germline): SGHRS, YFSETQ. V was shortened by 0 bases and J by 4 bases, with 10 bases between the two germline ends. CDR3 in DNA: TGCGCCAGCAGCTTGGTCCCAGGGCCCACTGAAGCTTTCTTT. It encodes CASSLVPGPTEAFF. Combining the CDR3 with reference TRBV5-1 and TRBJ1-1 gives the whole variable domain KAGVTQTPRYLIKTRGQQVTLSCSPISGHRSVSWYQQTPGQGLQFLFEYFSETQRNKGNFPGRFSGRQFSNSRSEMNVSTLELGDSALYLCASSLVPGPTEAFFGQGTRLTVV.

This clone was detected a few times. This chain uses TRBV6-6 with TRBJ1-1; TRBD1 matches 7 bases. The germline CDR1 and CDR2 sequences are MNHNY and SVGAGI (reference sequence). Unmatched junction bases numbered 3, after V lost 2 bases and J lost 3 bases. This CDR3 has 14 amino acids. The CDR3 loop is CASSYRGQHTEAFF. CDR3 sequence (DNA): TGTGCCAGCAGTTACCGGGGACAGCACACTGAAGCTTTCTTT.